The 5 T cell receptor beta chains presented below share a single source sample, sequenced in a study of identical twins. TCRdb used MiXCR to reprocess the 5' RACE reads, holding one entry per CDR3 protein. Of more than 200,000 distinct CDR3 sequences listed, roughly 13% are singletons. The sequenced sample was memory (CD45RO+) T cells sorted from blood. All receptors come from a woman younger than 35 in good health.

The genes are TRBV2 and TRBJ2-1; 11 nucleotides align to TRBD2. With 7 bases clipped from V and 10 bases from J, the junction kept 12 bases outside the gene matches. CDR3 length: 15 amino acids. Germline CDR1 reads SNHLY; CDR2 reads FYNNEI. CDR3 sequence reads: CASIPTSGRRGEQFF. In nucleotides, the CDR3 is TGTGCCAGCATACCTACTAGCGGGAGAAGGGGAGAGCAGTTCTTC.

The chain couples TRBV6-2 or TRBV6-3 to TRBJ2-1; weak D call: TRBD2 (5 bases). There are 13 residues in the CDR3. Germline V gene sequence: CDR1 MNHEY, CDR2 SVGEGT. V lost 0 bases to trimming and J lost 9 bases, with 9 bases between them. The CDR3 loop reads CASSYSTKGEQFF. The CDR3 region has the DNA TGTGCCAGCAGTTACTCGACTAAGGGTGAGCAGTTCTTC.

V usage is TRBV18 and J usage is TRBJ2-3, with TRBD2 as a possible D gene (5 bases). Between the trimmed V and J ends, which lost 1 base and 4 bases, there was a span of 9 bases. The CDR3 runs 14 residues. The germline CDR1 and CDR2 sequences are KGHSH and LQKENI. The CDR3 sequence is CASSPQARADTQYF. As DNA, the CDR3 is TGTGCCAGCTCACCACAAGCGAGGGCAGATACGCAGTATTTT.

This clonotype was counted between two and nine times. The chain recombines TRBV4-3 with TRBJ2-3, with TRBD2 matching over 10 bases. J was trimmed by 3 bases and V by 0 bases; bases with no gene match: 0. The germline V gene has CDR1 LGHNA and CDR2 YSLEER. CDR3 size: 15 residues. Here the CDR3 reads CASSQEGLATDTQYF. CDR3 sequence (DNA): TGCGCCAGCAGCCAAGAGGGACTAGCGACAGATACGCAGTATTTT.

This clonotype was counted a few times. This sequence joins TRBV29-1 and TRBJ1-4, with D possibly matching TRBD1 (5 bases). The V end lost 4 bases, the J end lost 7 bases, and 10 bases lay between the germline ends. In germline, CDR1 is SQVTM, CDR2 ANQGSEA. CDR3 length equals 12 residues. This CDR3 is CSVVGDSEKLFF. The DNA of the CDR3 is TGCAGCGTTGTGGGGGATAGTGAAAAACTGTTTTTT.